This T cell receptor beta chain comes out of a study of blood T cells in healthy people across ages. Russia was home to the donors, healthy Caucasian individuals aged roughly 6 to 90. This clonotype has a handful of counts. Its specificity is not known. Findings and limits, study-wide: Per-million-T-cell TCR beta diversity fell roughly linearly with age.

It was with a sample-barcoded 5' primer and a J-beta primer mix that a second PCR of roughly 7 to 12 cycles was run. From the 5' RACE reads, TCRdb called clonotypes with MiXCR, one entry per CDR3 protein. The profile covers roughly 1.9 million distinct CDR3 sequences, with roughly 43% appearing a single time and 23% taken by the ten largest. V lost 7 bases, J lost 3 bases, and 21 bases lay in between. Germline CDR1 is SNHLY and CDR2 is FYNNEI. The length of the CDR3 is 16 residues. This clonotype originated in a human donor in good health. The rearrangement joins TRBV2 to TRBJ2-5, with D possibly TRBD1 on 6 matching bases. Sequenced input: blood. The CDR3 here is CASNSIGQFHEETQYF. CDR3 sequence (DNA): TGTGCCAGCAACTCAATCGGACAGTTCCACGAAGAGACCCAGTACTTC.